These T cell receptor beta chains were read from a single sample in a study of CD8+CD57+ T cells in acquired aplastic anemia. TCRdb fed the reads into MiXCR, producing one record per CDR3 protein. The table lists around 200,000 distinct CDR3 sequences, over 60% of them singletons, with around 32% in the top ten. The sequenced material came from sorted CD4+, CD8+, or CD8+CD57+ T cells (not recorded which) from PBMCs. The receptor set was obtained from a human donor in good health. Each CDR3 is given with its conserved first and last residue. A D gene is named only where the DNA matches it firmly. Size values are once, few and many counts, or a class for expanded clones, and some rows have none.

clone size,D gene,V gene,J gene,CDR3 DNA,CDR3 protein
-,-,TRBV7-8,TRBJ2-7,TGTGCCAGCAGCAAGAGTCCGGTGGGTCAAATTCCTGGCGAGCAGTACTTC,CASSKSPVGQIPGEQYF
-,TRBD1,TRBV5-1,TRBJ2-6,TGCGCCAGCAGCTCAACACGACAGGGGGCGCTTACTGGGGCCAACGTCCTGACTTTC,CASSSTRQGALTGANVLTF
-,-,TRBV10-3,TRBJ2-7,TGTGCCATCAGTGAGTCGAGACCCGGAGGGGAAGAGCAGTACTTC,CAISESRPGGEEQYF
few,TRBD2,TRBV29-1,TRBJ2-7,TGCAGCGTTGATGCGGGAGTGGGATACGAGCAGTACTTC,CSVDAGVGYEQYF
few,-,TRBV7-3,TRBJ2-3,TGTGCCAGCAGCTTGGGAAGGACAGATACGCAGTATTTT,CASSLGRTDTQYF
-,TRBD1,TRBV12-3/TRBV12-4,TRBJ1-2,TGTGCCAGCAGTTCAGGGGGACAGGGGGCTGACGGCTACACCTTC,CASSSGGQGADGYTF
-,-,TRBV29-1,TRBJ1-5,TGCAGCGTTGGCGGGGGAAGTCAGCCCCAGCATTTT,CSVGGGSQPQHF
few,-,TRBV19,TRBJ1-2,TGTGCCAGTAGTATACCGGGGGGCGACGGTTGGGGCTACACCTTC,CASSIPGGDGWGYTF
-,-,TRBV29-1,TRBJ2-3,TGCAGCGTCTCGAGGGGTTTAGGAGATACGCAGTATTTT,CSVSRGLGDTQYF
-,-,TRBV6-6,TRBJ1-5,TGTGCCAGCAGTTCCCAGGCTCTACAGCCCCAGCATTTT,CASSSQALQPQHF
-,TRBD2,TRBV15,TRBJ2-1,TGTGCCACCAGCAGACGTGGTAGCGGGATCAATGAGCAGTTCTTC,CATSRRGSGINEQFF
-,-,TRBV25-1,TRBJ2-3,TGTGCCAGCAGTGAATATCGGACAGCAGATACGCAGTATTTT,CASSEYRTADTQYF
many,-,TRBV4-3,TRBJ1-1,TGCGCCAGCAGCCAAGATACAGCGAACACTGAAGCTTTCTTT,CASSQDTANTEAFF
many,-,TRBV29-1,TRBJ1-4,TGCAGCTTCAGCTTCACAGGGGAAAAACTGTTTTTT,CSFSFTGEKLFF
few,TRBD1,TRBV9,TRBJ1-6,TGTGCCAGCAGCGCAGGACAGGGTTTGAATTCACCCCTCCACTTT,CASSAGQGLNSPLHF
once,TRBD1,TRBV10-2,TRBJ2-7,TGCGCCAGCAGATACCATGTCAGGGGGCAGTACGAGCAGTACTTC,CASRYHVRGQYEQYF
-,-,TRBV24-1,TRBJ2-3,TGTGCCACCAGTGATTTAGAAGTCGGTGGAAGAGATACGCAGTATTTT,CATSDLEVGGRDTQYF
many,TRBD2,TRBV10-1,TRBJ2-3,TGCGCCAGCAGTGAGCCGGGACTAGCGGGAGAGGATACGCAGTATTTT,CASSEPGLAGEDTQYF
-,-,TRBV2,TRBJ1-1,TGTGCAAGCGCCAGGGGCACTGAAGCTTTCTTT,CASARGTEAFF
-,-,TRBV5-1,TRBJ2-7,TGCGCCAGCAGCTCGGGACTAGAGACAGGGGAGCAGTACTTC,CASSSGLETGEQYF
-,-,TRBV20-1,TRBJ2-1,TGCAGTGCTAGGGTGGAACTACTTGAGCAGTTCTTC,CSARVELLEQFF
-,TRBD1,TRBV7-2,TRBJ1-2,TGTGCCAGCAGCTCGACCGGGACAGGGGATTCGTATGGCTACACCTTC,CASSSTGTGDSYGYTF
-,-,TRBV9,TRBJ1-3,TGTGCCAGCAGCGTATGGCCTAAGTTGGCTGGAAACACCATATATTTT,CASSVWPKLAGNTIYF
-,TRBD1,TRBV19,TRBJ1-5,TGTGCCAGTGATGCGGGGACAGACCACAATCAGCCCCAGCATTTT,CASDAGTDHNQPQHF
many,-,TRBV7-9,TRBJ2-7,TGTGCCAGCAGTACACCGGGACTGCGGGATAAGCAGTACTTC,CASSTPGLRDKQYF
once,-,TRBV7-2,TRBJ2-1,TGTGCCAGCAGCTTCCAGATGTCGGGGGGCCATGAGCAGTTCTTC,CASSFQMSGGHEQFF
-,TRBD1,TRBV7-9,TRBJ1-1,TGTGCCAGCAGCTTAGCGGCAGGGGGGGGACTAGACGCTTTCTTT,CASSLAAGGGLDAFF
many,TRBD2,TRBV6-4,TRBJ2-1,TGTGCCAGCAGTGAAGTTGCGGGAGTCACCTACAATGAGCAGTTCTTC,CASSEVAGVTYNEQFF
-,-,TRBV19,TRBJ2-7,TGTGCCAGTAGACCCAGCCTCTACTCCTACGAGCAGTACTTC,CASRPSLYSYEQYF
many,-,TRBV7-9,TRBJ1-1,TGTGCCAGCAGCTTAACCGCGTCCACTGAAGCTTTCTTT,CASSLTASTEAFF
-,TRBD2,TRBV14,TRBJ2-7,TGTGCCAGCAGCCAAGATCTGGCGGGACTAGCGACGGGCGAGCAGTACTTC,CASSQDLAGLATGEQYF
-,TRBD1,TRBV7-9,TRBJ1-1,TGTGCCAGCAGCGAGGACAGGGGGCGGAACACTGAAGCTTTCTTT,CASSEDRGRNTEAFF
-,-,TRBV15,TRBJ1-5,TGTGCCACCAGCAGTAACCCCCGGCAGCCCCAGCATTTT,CATSSNPRQPQHF
-,-,TRBV7-2,TRBJ1-2,TGTGCCAGCAGTACGACGATCTATGGCTACACCTTC,CASSTTIYGYTF
-,-,TRBV7-9,TRBJ1-2,TGTGCCAGCAGCTTTGAAGGTGCTAACTATGGCTACACCTTC,CASSFEGANYGYTF
few,-,TRBV10-2,TRBJ2-1,TGCGCCAGCAGTGACCCATACAATGAGCAGTTCTTC,CASSDPYNEQFF
-,TRBD1,TRBV20-1,TRBJ1-5,TGCAGTGCTAGGGGACAGCCAAATCAGCCCCAGCATTTT,CSARGQPNQPQHF
many,TRBD2,TRBV28,TRBJ2-5,TGTGCCAGCAGTTTAGGGACTAGGCAAGAGACCCAGTACTTC,CASSLGTRQETQYF
few,TRBD1,TRBV24-1,TRBJ1-2,TGTGCCACCAGTGACCGGACAGGGGCTGGCTACACCTTC,CATSDRTGAGYTF
-,TRBD1,TRBV20-1,TRBJ1-2,TGCAGTGCCTCCGGGACAGCTTCTAACTATGGCTACACCTTC,CSASGTASNYGYTF
-,-,TRBV7-3,TRBJ2-5,TGTGCCAGCAGCTTAAATCCGGAAGAGACCCAGTACTTC,CASSLNPEETQYF
few,-,TRBV28,TRBJ1-1,TGTGCCAGCAGTACTACAGGAAGCACTGAAGCTTTCTTT,CASSTTGSTEAFF
-,-,TRBV7-2,TRBJ1-6,TGTGCCAGCAGCTTAGAGTGGACCGGTAGCTCCTATAATTCACCCCTCCACTTT,CASSLEWTGSSYNSPLHF
-,TRBD1,TRBV2,TRBJ2-2,TGTGCCAGCGATGGGACAGGGTTTGCCGGGGAGCTGTTTTTT,CASDGTGFAGELFF
-,TRBD2,TRBV24-1,TRBJ2-3,TGTGCCACCAGTAGGGAGGGAGTAACTAGCACAGATACGCAGTATTTT,CATSREGVTSTDTQYF
-,-,TRBV4-1,TRBJ2-5,TGCGCCAGCAGCAGTGGGTCCTTTAAAGAGACCCAGTACTTC,CASSSGSFKETQYF
-,TRBD1,TRBV5-1,TRBJ2-7,TGCGCCAGCAGCACAGGGACAGGGGGCTGCGAGCAGTACTTC,CASSTGTGGCEQYF
-,-,TRBV2,TRBJ1-5,TGTGCCAGCAGGACAGGTAGCAATCAGCCCCAGCATTTT,CASRTGSNQPQHF
few,-,TRBV15,TRBJ1-5,TGTGCCACCAGCAGACCCCAGGAGAATCAGCCCCAGCATTTT,CATSRPQENQPQHF
few,-,TRBV24-1,TRBJ1-4,TGTGCCACCAGTGATGAGTCTGAAAAACTGTTTTTT,CATSDESEKLFF
-,TRBD1,TRBV20-1,TRBJ2-7,TGCAGTGCCCCTGGGGGGGGGGGGACAGGGGGGTACGAGCAGTACTTC,CSAPGGGGTGGYEQYF
-,TRBD2,TRBV2,TRBJ2-7,TGTGCCAGCAGCCGACTAGCGGGAGGGCCGTACGAGCAGTACTTC,CASSRLAGGPYEQYF
-,-,TRBV2,TRBJ2-2,TGTGCCAGCAGTGAATCCGGGCTCCACACCGGGGAGCTGTTTTTT,CASSESGLHTGELFF
-,-,TRBV14,TRBJ2-7,TGTGCCAGCAGCCAAGCTGTGGTCTACGAGCAGTACTTC,CASSQAVVYEQYF
many,TRBD1,TRBV4-2,TRBJ2-3,TGTGCCAGCAGCCAAGAGATAGGGGGCCTCCCAGATACGCAGTATTTT,CASSQEIGGLPDTQYF